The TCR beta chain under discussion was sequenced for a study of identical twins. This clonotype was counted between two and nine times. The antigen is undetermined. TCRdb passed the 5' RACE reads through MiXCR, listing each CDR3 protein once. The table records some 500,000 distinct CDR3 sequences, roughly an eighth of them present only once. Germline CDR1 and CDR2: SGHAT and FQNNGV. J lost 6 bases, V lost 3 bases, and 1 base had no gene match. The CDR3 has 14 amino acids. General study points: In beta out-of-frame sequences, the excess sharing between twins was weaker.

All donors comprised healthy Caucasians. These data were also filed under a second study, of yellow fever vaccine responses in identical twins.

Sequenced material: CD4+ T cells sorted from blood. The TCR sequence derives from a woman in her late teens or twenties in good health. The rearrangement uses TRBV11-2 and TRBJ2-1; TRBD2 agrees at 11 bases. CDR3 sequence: CASSFTSGSNEQFF. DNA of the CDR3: TGTGCCAGCAGCTTCACTAGCGGGAGCAATGAGCAGTTCTTC.